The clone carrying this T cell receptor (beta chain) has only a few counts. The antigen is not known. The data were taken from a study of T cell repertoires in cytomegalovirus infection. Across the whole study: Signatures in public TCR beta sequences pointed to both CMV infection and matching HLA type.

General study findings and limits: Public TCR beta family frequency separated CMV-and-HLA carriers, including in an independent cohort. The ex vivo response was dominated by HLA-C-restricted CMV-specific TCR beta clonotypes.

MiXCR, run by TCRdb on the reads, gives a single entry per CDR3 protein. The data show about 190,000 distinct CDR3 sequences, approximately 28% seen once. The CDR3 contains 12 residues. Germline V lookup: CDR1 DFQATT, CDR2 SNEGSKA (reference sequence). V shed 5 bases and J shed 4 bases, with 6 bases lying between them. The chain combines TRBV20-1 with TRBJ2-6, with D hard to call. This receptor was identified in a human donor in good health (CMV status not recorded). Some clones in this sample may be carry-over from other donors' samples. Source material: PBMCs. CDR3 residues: CSALPGANVLTF. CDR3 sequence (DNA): TGCAGTGCTCTCCCGGGGGCCAACGTCCTGACTTTC.